One sample yielded the 13 T cell receptor beta chains listed below, sequenced in a study of molecular identifiers for immune sequencing clone quantification. MiXCR, applied by TCRdb to the PCR reads, yields one record per CDR3 protein. The sample shows over 100,000 distinct CDR3 sequences, 30% to 35% of them seen only once. Sequenced sample: naive CD8+ T cells from blood, with Jurkat cell RNA spiked in. Subset here: FACS-sorted CD8+CD4-CCR7+CD45RA+ naive T cells. These receptor sequences come from a human donor in good health. Some libraries in this study had Jurkat cell RNA spiked in.

This clonotype appeared a few times. The chain joins TRBV18 to TRBJ2-2; D unclear. V lost 0 bases and J 2 bases, leaving 10 bases between the germline ends. Per germline, CDR1 KGHSH and CDR2 LQKENI. This CDR3 spans 16 amino acids. The CDR3 sequence is CASSPPELPNTGELFF. As DNA, the CDR3 is TGTGCCAGCTCACCACCGGAACTACCAAACACCGGGGAGCTGTTTTTT.

In regard to this clonotype: A read error may be the cause here, since a much bigger clone is one base away. The DNA of the CDR3 is TGTGCCAGCAGTTTGCAACGAGAAAAACTGGTTTTT. It is translated as CASSLQREKLVF. The chain employs TRBV28 and TRBJ1-4, with unresolved D. Looked up from germline, CDR1 is MDHEN and CDR2 is SYDVKM. CDR3 length: 12 amino acids.

This clonotype was seen a few times. The chain combines TRBV12-3 or TRBV12-4 with TRBJ2-1; 11 bases agree with TRBD2. The CDR3 length is 15 residues. V was pared by 6 bases and J by 6 bases, with 7 bases of the junction left unmatched. For the CDR3, the DNA is TGTGCCAGCAGCCTTGGACTAGCGGGTTTCAATGAGCAGTTCTTC. This gives the protein CASSLGLAGFNEQFF.

Concerning this clonotype: Since no conserved phenylalanine or tryptophan closes the CDR3, a read error is the likely cause. The chain links TRBV7-8 to TRBJ2-1, with D perhaps matching TRBD1 (6 bases). Trimming shortened V by 3 bases and J by 6 bases, and 15 bases separated the two germline ends. This CDR3 spans 15 amino acids. Germline CDR1 is SGHVS and CDR2 is FQNEAQ. In DNA, the CDR3 is TGTGCCAGCAGCTTTAGTGGCAGGGGAAGCAATGAGCAGTTCATC. Protein sequence: CASSFSGRGSNEQFI.

The sample holds many counts of this clonotype. The J gene is TRBJ2-7, the V gene TRBV4-3, with D tentatively TRBD1 or TRBD2 (5 bases each). The ends were cut back, 4 bases at V and 2 bases at J, with 15 bases in the middle. CDR1 LGHNA and CDR2 YSLEER come from the germline V gene. CDR3 length: 15 amino acids. The CDR3 sequence is CASSPALGEAYEQYF. CDR3 nucleotide sequence: TGCGCCAGCAGCCCCGCCCTGGGGGAAGCCTACGAGCAGTACTTC.

For this clonotype: An end of the junction does not agree with germline; a read error may underlie this. DNA for the CDR3: TGTGCCTGGCAACAGGGGTTGGCAGATACGCTGTATTTT. Protein sequence: CAWQQGLADTLYF. This chain links TRBV30 with TRBJ2-3; 7 nucleotides match TRBD1. Germline CDR1 is GTSNPN and CDR2 is SVGIG (reference sequence). This CDR3 spans 13 amino acids.

This clonotype was counted ten times or more. The chain combines TRBV15 with TRBJ2-1; 12 bases fit TRBD1. With 4 bases clipped from V and 7 bases from J, the junction kept 5 bases outside the gene matches. The CDR3 loop spans 15 amino acids. The germline gives CDR1 LNHNV, CDR2 YYDKDF (reference sequence). CDR3 nucleotides: TGTGCCACCAGCATCCGGGACAGGGGGCGTAATGAGCAGTTCTTC. Its translation is CATSIRDRGRNEQFF.

This chain uses TRBV9 with TRBJ2-3; the D is unclear. The CDR3 is 19 residues long. The V end lost 3 bases, the J end lost 4 bases, and 27 bases lay between the germline ends. The germline gives CDR1 SGDLS, CDR2 YYNGEE. CDR3 region: CASSAILPETGIVPDTQYF. The CDR3 DNA follows: TGTGCCAGCAGCGCCATCTTGCCGGAGACCGGAATAGTCCCAGATACGCAGTATTTT.

There are many counts of this clonotype. The rearrangement uses TRBV28 and TRBJ2-7; no firm D call. Germline loops: CDR1 MDHEN, CDR2 SYDVKM. V was shortened by 2 bases and J by 4 bases, with 3 bases between the two germline ends. CDR3 length: 11 amino acids. This chain's CDR3 is CASSLLYEQYF. DNA of the CDR3: TGTGCCAGCAGTTTACTGTACGAGCAGTACTTC.

There are many counts of this clonotype. The V gene is TRBV28, the J gene TRBJ1-3; 7 nucleotides align to TRBD1. This CDR3 region has 17 residues. V was pared by 3 bases and J by 0 bases, with 8 bases of the junction left unmatched. Germline V gene sequence: CDR1 MDHEN, CDR2 SYDVKM. The DNA for the CDR3 is TGTGCCAGCAGTTTGCCCCGACAGGGTTCCTCTGGAAACACCATATATTTT. It specifies CASSLPRQGSSGNTIYF. The variable domain in full, with the rest retrieved from reference TRBV28 and TRBJ1-3, is DVKVTQSSRYLVKRTGEKVFLECVQDMDHENMFWYRQDPGLGLRLIYFSYDVKMKEKGDIPEGYSVSREKKERFSLILESASTNQTSMYLCASSLPRQGSSGNTIYFGEGSWLTVV.

The V call is TRBV2, the J call TRBJ2-3; perhaps D is TRBD1 or TRBD2 (6 bases each). The CDR3 sequence is 15 residues long. Germline V gene sequence: CDR1 SNHLY, CDR2 FYNNEI. Trimming shortened V by 10 bases and J by 0 bases, and 17 bases separated the two germline ends. The CDR3: CAIRGGSTSTDTQYF. The DNA of the CDR3 is TGTGCCATAAGAGGGGGGTCAACTAGCACAGATACGCAGTATTTT.

In its sample, this clonotype was seen a few times. This chain joins TRBV6-1 and TRBJ2-3; D might be TRBD1 (6 bases). The CDR3 is 13 amino acids. V lost 10 bases to trimming and J lost 3 bases, with 14 bases between them. The germline V gene encodes CDR1 MNHNS and CDR2 SASEGT. CDR3 in amino acids: CATTRTVTDTQYF. The CDR3 DNA reads as TGTGCCACCACCCGGACAGTGACAGATACGCAGTATTTT.

V is TRBV6-2 or TRBV6-3 and J is TRBJ2-3; a possible D gene is TRBD2 (6 bases). The length of the CDR3 is 13 residues. V was cut by 7 bases and J by 6 bases, with 14 bases left in between. The germline gives CDR1 MNHEY, CDR2 SVGEGT. This CDR3 reads CASKWRVTDTQYF. The DNA of the CDR3 is TGTGCCAGCAAGTGGAGGGTAACCGATACGCAGTATTTT.